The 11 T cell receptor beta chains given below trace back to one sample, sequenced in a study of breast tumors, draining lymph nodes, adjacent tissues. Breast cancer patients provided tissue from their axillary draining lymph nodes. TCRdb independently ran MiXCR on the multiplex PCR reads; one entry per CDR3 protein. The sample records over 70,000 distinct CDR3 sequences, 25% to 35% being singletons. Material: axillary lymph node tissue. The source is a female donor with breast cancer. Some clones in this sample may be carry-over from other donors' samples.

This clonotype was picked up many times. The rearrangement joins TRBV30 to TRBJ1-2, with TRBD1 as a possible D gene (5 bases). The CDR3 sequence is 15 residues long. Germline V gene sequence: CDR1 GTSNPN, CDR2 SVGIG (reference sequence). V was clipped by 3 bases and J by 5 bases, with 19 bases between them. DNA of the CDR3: TGTGCCTGGAGGCCGGGACTCCTTACCCCGTATGGCTACACCTTC. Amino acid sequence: CAWRPGLLTPYGYTF.

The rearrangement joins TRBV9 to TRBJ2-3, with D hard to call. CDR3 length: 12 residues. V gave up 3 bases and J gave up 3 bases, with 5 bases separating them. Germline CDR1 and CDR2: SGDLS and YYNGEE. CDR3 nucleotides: TGTGCCAGCAGCGCCGGGACAGATACGCAGTATTTT. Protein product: CASSAGTDTQYF.

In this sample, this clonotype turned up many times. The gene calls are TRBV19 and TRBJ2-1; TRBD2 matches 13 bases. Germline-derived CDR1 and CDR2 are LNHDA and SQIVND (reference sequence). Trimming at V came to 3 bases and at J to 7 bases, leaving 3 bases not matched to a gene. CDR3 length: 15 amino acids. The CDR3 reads CASSIGLAGVNEQFF. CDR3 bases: TGTGCCAGTAGTATCGGACTAGCGGGAGTAAATGAGCAGTTCTTC.

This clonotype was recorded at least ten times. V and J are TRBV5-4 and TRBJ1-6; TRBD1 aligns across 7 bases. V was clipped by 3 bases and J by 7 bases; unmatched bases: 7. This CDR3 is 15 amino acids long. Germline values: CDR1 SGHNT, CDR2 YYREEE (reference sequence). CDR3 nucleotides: TGTGCCAGCAGCTACCGACAGGGACCAAATTCACCCCTCCACTTT. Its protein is CASSYRQGPNSPLHF.

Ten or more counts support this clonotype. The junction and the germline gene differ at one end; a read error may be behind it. The CDR3 sequence: CASSPRASGMYGQYF. For the CDR3, the DNA is TGTGCCAGCAGTCCCCGGGCTAGCGGGATGTACGGGCAGTACTTC. This rearrangement joins TRBV4-2 to TRBJ2-7; 9 positions match TRBD2. Germline lookup yields CDR1 LGHNA and CDR2 YNFKEQ. The CDR3 has 15 amino acids.

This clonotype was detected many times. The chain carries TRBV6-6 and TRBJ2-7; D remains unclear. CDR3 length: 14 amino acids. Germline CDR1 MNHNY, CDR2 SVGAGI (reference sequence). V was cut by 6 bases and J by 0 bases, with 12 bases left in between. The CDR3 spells CASRLVANSYEQYF. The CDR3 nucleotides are TGTGCCAGCAGACTCGTAGCCAACTCCTACGAGCAGTACTTC.

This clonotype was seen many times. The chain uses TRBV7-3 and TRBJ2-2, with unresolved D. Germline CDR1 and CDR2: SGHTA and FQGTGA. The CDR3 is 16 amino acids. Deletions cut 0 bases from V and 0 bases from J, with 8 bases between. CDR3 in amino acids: CASSLTSGSNTGELFF. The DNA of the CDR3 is TGTGCCAGCAGCTTAACATCCGGCTCGAACACCGGGGAGCTGTTTTTT. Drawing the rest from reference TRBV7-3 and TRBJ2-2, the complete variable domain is GAGVSQTPSNKVTEKGKYVELRCDPISGHTALYWYRQSLGQGPEFLIYFQGTGAADDSGLPNDRFFAVRPEGSVSTLKIQRTERGDSAVYLCASSLTSGSNTGELFFGEGSRLTVL.

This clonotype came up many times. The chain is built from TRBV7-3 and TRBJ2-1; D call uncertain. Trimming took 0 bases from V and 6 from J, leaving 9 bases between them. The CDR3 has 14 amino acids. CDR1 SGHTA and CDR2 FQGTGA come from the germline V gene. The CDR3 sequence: CASSLTTDRNEQFF. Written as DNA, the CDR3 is TGTGCCAGCAGCTTAACAACGGATCGCAATGAGCAGTTCTTC.

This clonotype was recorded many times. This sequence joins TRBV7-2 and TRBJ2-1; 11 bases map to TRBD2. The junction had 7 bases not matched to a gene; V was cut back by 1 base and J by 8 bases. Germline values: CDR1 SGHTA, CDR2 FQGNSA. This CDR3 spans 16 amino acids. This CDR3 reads CASSLEGTSGSYEQFF. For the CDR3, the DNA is TGTGCCAGCAGCTTAGAAGGGACTAGCGGAAGCTATGAGCAGTTCTTC.

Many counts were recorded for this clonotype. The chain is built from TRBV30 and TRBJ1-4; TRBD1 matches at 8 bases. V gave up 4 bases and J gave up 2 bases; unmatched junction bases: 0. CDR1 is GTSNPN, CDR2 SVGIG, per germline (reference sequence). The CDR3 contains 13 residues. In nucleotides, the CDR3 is TGTGCCTGGAACAGGGGGACTAATGAAAAACTGTTTTTT. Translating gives CAWNRGTNEKLFF.

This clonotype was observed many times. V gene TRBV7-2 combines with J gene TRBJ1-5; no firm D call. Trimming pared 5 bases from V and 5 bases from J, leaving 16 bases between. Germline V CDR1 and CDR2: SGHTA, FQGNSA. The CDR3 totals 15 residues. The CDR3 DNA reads TGTGCCAGCAGCCACACCTCAGGTCCTCATCAGCCCCAGCATTTT. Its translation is CASSHTSGPHQPQHF.